The 18 T cell receptor beta chains below were found in one sample sequenced in a study of radiotherapy plus CTLA-4 blockade in lung cancer. Assay used: immunoSEQ multiplex PCR; TCRdb lists only in-frame clones, some missing. The repertoire holds about 48,000 clones, with about 86% as singletons. Specimen: peripheral blood, collected from a patient treated with radiotherapy plus ipilimumab. The receptors originated from a human donor with non-small cell lung cancer that progressed on radiotherapy plus ipilimumab. Some clones in this sample may be carry-over from other donors' samples.

The DNA of the CDR3 is TGTGCCAGCAGTGTTGCGGGACTCCCCTACAATGAGCAGTTCTTC. It yields the protein CASSVAGLPYNEQFF. The rearrangement joins TRBV6-1 to TRBJ2-1; TRBD2 might be the D (6 bases). The CDR3 is made up of 15 amino acids. V lost 4 bases, J lost 2 bases, and 12 bases lay in between. Germline V CDR1 and CDR2: MNHNS, SASEGT.

The chain links TRBV6-6 to TRBJ2-2, with D possibly TRBD1 on 5 matching bases. The V end was cut by 5 bases, the J end by 2 bases, with 12 bases between. This CDR3 has 15 residues. Germline CDR1 is MNHNY and CDR2 is SVGAGI (reference sequence). The CDR3 nucleotides are TGTGCCAGCAGTCGACTGACAGCAAACACCGGGGAGCTGTTTTTT. Protein sequence: CASSRLTANTGELFF.

The V call is TRBV10-3, the J call TRBJ1-5; TRBD1 agrees at 9 bases. Germline CDR1 is ENHRY and CDR2 is SYGVKD. Trimming removed 4 bases from V and 1 base from J; junction bases left unmatched: 2. The CDR3 totals 15 residues. The CDR3 DNA reads as TGTGCCATCAGTGCGGGACAGGGAAGCAATCAGCCCCAGCATTTT. As protein: CAISAGQGSNQPQHF.

The chain joins TRBV2 to TRBJ2-2; TRBD1 might be the D (6 bases). The CDR3 covers 13 residues. Germline CDR1 is SNHLY and CDR2 is FYNNEI. V lost 9 bases and J lost 6, with 14 bases in between. The CDR3 loop is CASQGIFAGELFF. Here the CDR3 DNA reads TGTGCCAGTCAGGGGATTTTCGCCGGGGAGCTGTTTTTT.

The chain combines TRBV11-2 with TRBJ2-5, with a weak D call TRBD1 (6 bases). The CDR3 is made up of 15 amino acids. Germline assignment: CDR1 SGHAT and CDR2 FQNNGV. V lost 3 bases and J 5 bases, leaving 16 bases between the germline ends. In DNA, the CDR3 is TGTGCCAGCAGCTTGGGGGCCGAGGGACGTGAGACCCAGTACTTC. Its protein is CASSLGAEGRETQYF. Full variable domain (outside the CDR3, taken from reference TRBV11-2 and TRBJ2-5): EAGVAQSPRYKIIEKRQSVAFWCNPISGHATLYWYQQILGQGPKLLIQFQNNGVVDDSQLPKDRFSAERLKGVDSTLKIQPAKLEDSAVYLCASSLGAEGRETQYFGPGTRLLVL.

This chain links TRBV9 with TRBJ2-1; D not certain. Looked up from germline, CDR1 is SGDLS and CDR2 is YYNGEE. The CDR3 runs to 15 residues. Trimming took 1 base from V and 2 from J, leaving 10 bases between them. Here the CDR3 DNA reads TGTGCCAGCAGCGTATCCGGCGGCACCTACAATGAGCAGTTCTTC. Its protein is CASSVSGGTYNEQFF.

The chain uses TRBV5-1 and TRBJ2-2; D may be TRBD1 (5 bases). The V gene lost 0 bases and the J gene lost 2 bases, with 5 bases spanning the gap. Germline CDR1 is SGHRS and CDR2 is YFSETQ. The CDR3 contains 14 residues. The CDR3 reads CASSLGTNTGELFF. The CDR3 nucleotides are TGCGCCAGCAGCTTGGGGACAAACACCGGGGAGCTGTTTTTT. The whole variable domain, remainder taken from reference TRBV5-1 and TRBJ2-2, is KAGVTQTPRYLIKTRGQQVTLSCSPISGHRSVSWYQQTPGQGLQFLFEYFSETQRNKGNFPGRFSGRQFSNSRSEMNVSTLELGDSALYLCASSLGTNTGELFFGEGSRLTVL.

This clone has just a few counts. The chain uses TRBV5-4 and TRBJ2-3; possible D gene TRBD2, 5 bases. V lost 1 base and J 0 bases, leaving 12 bases between the germline ends. In germline, CDR1 is SGHNT, CDR2 YYREEE (reference sequence). The length of the CDR3 is 16 residues. This CDR3 reads CASSLWRVASTDTQYF. The CDR3 DNA is TGTGCCAGCAGCTTGTGGCGGGTCGCTAGCACAGATACGCAGTATTTT.

The chain recombines TRBV29-1 with TRBJ1-1; D not resolved. Germline CDR1 and CDR2: SQVTM and ANQGSEA. Deletions cut 1 base from V and 10 bases from J, with 16 bases between. This CDR3 region has 13 residues. The DNA of the CDR3 is TGCAGCGTTGAAGGACCGGGGTCCTCAGGAGCTTTCTTT. As protein: CSVEGPGSSGAFF.

The chain employs TRBV7-8 and TRBJ1-1; D gene unclear. The CDR3 is made up of 13 amino acids. Germline V gene data show CDR1 as SGHVS and CDR2 as FQNEAQ. V lost 3 bases and J 2 bases, leaving 7 bases between the germline ends. The CDR3 region has the DNA TGTGCCAGCAGCTTTGGCATAAACACTGAAGCTTTCTTT. Translation gives CASSFGINTEAFF. Using reference TRBV7-8 and TRBJ1-1 for the parts outside the CDR3, the full variable domain is GAGVSQSPRYKVAKRGQDVALRCDPISGHVSLFWYQQALGQGPEFLTYFQNEAQLDKSGLPSDRFFAERPEGSVSTLKIQRTQQEDSAVYLCASSFGINTEAFFGQGTRLTVV.

The rearrangement joins TRBV19 to TRBJ1-2; a weak D match, TRBD1 (6 bases). Germline V gene sequence: CDR1 LNHDA, CDR2 SQIVND (reference sequence). V was cut by 6 bases and J by 5 bases, with 16 bases left in between. This CDR3 region has 14 residues. CDR3 loop: CASSIGQLAYGYTF. CDR3 in DNA: TGTGCCAGTAGCATCGGACAGCTGGCTTATGGCTACACCTTC.

Here the CDR3 reads CASSLNREGPYEQYF. In DNA, the CDR3 is TGCGCCAGCAGCCTAAACAGGGAGGGCCCCTACGAGCAGTACTTC. The chain joins TRBV5-1 to TRBJ2-7; D perhaps matches TRBD2 (7 bases). V shed 4 bases and J shed 2 bases, with 16 bases lying between them. Per the germline V gene, CDR1 is SGHRS and CDR2 is YFSETQ. This CDR3 has 15 amino acids.

The genes are TRBV4-1 and TRBJ1-6; D is uncertain. In germline, CDR1 is MGHRA, CDR2 YSYEKL. The length of the CDR3 is 12 residues. Trimming took off 1 base at V and 9 bases at J, with 4 bases between the two ends. CDR3 DNA sequence: TGCGCCAGCAGCCAAGGAGGTTCACCCCTCCACTTT. Residues: CASSQGGSPLHF.

This chain connects TRBV7-9 to TRBJ2-3; a weak D match, TRBD2 (6 bases). The CDR3 contains 15 residues. Germline lookup yields CDR1 SEHNR and CDR2 FQNEAQ (reference sequence). Deletions cut 5 bases from V and 5 bases from J, with 17 bases between. In DNA form, the CDR3 reads TGTGCCAGCAGCGCCCGGAGAGCGGGTGTAGATACGCAGTATTTT. Protein: CASSARRAGVDTQYF.

The chain joins TRBV7-8 to TRBJ2-1, with 7 bases aligning to TRBD2. The CDR3 has 13 residues. CDR1 and CDR2 from the germline V gene are SGHVS and FQNEAQ. V gave up 5 bases and J gave up 9 bases; unmatched junction bases: 7. CDR3 amino acids: CASSTDLAGEQFF. The CDR3 DNA follows: TGTGCCAGCAGCACGGACTTAGCGGGTGAGCAGTTCTTC. The complete variable domain, with remaining parts taken from reference TRBV7-8 and TRBJ2-1, reads GAGVSQSPRYKVAKRGQDVALRCDPISGHVSLFWYQQALGQGPEFLTYFQNEAQLDKSGLPSDRFFAERPEGSVSTLKIQRTQQEDSAVYLCASSTDLAGEQFFGPGTRLTVL.

The chain employs TRBV7-6 and TRBJ2-5; the match to TRBD2 covers 9 bases. Per germline, CDR1 SGHVS and CDR2 FNYEAQ. Unmatched junction bases numbered 7, after V lost 7 bases and J lost 4 bases. The CDR3 length is 14 residues. The CDR3 DNA is TGTGCCAGCACCACCGGGACTAGCTCAGAGACCCAGTACTTC. Residues: CASTTGTSSETQYF. The entire variable domain, with the rest obtained from reference TRBV7-6 and TRBJ2-5, is as follows: GAGVSQSPRYKVTKRGQDVALRCDPISGHVSLYWYRQALGQGPEFLTYFNYEAQQDKSGLPNDRFSAERPEGSISTLTIQRTEQRDSAMYRCASTTGTSSETQYFGPGTRLLVL.

The V call is TRBV14, the J call TRBJ2-5; D might be TRBD2 (7 bases). Germline CDR1 and CDR2: SGHDN and FVKESK. The CDR3 contains 15 residues. V dropped 4 bases and J dropped 5 bases, with 17 bases sitting between them. The CDR3 sequence is CASSLQLGGPETQYF. CDR3 bases: TGTGCCAGCAGCCTACAACTGGGGGGGCCGGAGACCCAGTACTTC.

The V gene is TRBV7-3, the J gene TRBJ2-5; possible D gene TRBD1, 7 bases. With 4 bases removed from V and 5 bases from J, the gap between germline ends came to 17 bases. CDR3 length: 15 residues. Per germline, CDR1 SGHTA and CDR2 FQGTGA. The CDR3 coding sequence is TGTGCCAGCAGCTCAAAAGGGGGCGCGGGGGAGACCCAGTACTTC. As protein: CASSSKGGAGETQYF.